Below, 22 T cell receptor beta chains from the same sample are listed, as sequenced in a study of early T cells in non-severe SARS-CoV-2 infection. One entry per CDR3 protein results from TCRdb running MiXCR on the 5' RACE reads. The profile shows approximately 48,000 distinct CDR3 sequences, roughly 6.5% of them singletons. The sample in question was whole blood, obtained at baseline. These receptors were obtained from an adult who was a healthcare worker with PCR-confirmed SARS-CoV-2 infection or an uninfected control (not recorded which).

The chain couples TRBV29-1 to TRBJ2-3, with 15 positions matching TRBD2. Germline CDR1 is SQVTM and CDR2 is ANQGSEA. Trimming cost V 6 bases and J 1 base; bases outside gene matches: 5. CDR3 length: 16 amino acids. This CDR3 reads CSVGTSGGSRTDTQYF. In DNA form, the CDR3 reads TGCAGCGTCGGGACTAGCGGGGGGTCGCGCACAGATACGCAGTATTTT.

The table lists this clonotype with many counts. This chain connects TRBV5-6 to TRBJ2-3; 13 positions match TRBD2. This CDR3 is 15 amino acids long. Germline V lookup: CDR1 SGHDT, CDR2 YYEEEE. With V trimmed by 4 bases and J by 9 bases, 8 bases remained unmatched. CDR3 nucleotides: TGTGCCAGCAGCAGTCAGGGACTAGCGGGGAGAACGCAGTATTTT. This encodes CASSSQGLAGRTQYF.

The V gene is TRBV6-2 or TRBV6-3, the J gene TRBJ2-1; 10 bases match TRBD2. The germline CDR1 and CDR2 sequences are MNHEY and SVGEGT. V shed 10 bases, J shed 0 bases, and the junction held 6 bases outside the gene matches. This CDR3 spans 15 amino acids. This chain's CDR3 is CATGAGGGSYNEQFF. The CDR3 bases are TGTGCCACCGGAGCGGGGGGGGGCTCCTACAATGAGCAGTTCTTC.

In its sample, this clonotype was seen many times. The chain links TRBV11-2 to TRBJ2-1; the match to TRBD2 covers 8 bases. After removal of 6 bases from V and 8 bases from J, the junction contained 9 bases not matched to a gene. There are 14 residues in the CDR3. Germline V gene sequence: CDR1 SGHAT, CDR2 FQNNGV. As DNA, the CDR3 is TGTGCCAGCAGACTAAGCGGGGGTGTGGATGAGCAGTTCTTC. Its protein is CASRLSGGVDEQFF.

The chain uses TRBV5-1 and TRBJ1-2; unclear D gene. The CDR3 extends over 13 amino acids. Trimming removed 0 bases from V and 2 bases from J, with 5 bases in between. Germline CDR1 SGHRS, CDR2 YFSETQ. CDR3 nucleotide sequence: TGCGCCAGCAGCTTGGCGAAGAACTATGGCTACACCTTC. Protein sequence: CASSLAKNYGYTF.

This clonotype has a count of ten or more. The chain employs TRBV20-1 and TRBJ1-1; 9 nucleotides align to TRBD1. The CDR3 is 16 amino acids. The V gene's germline CDR1 is DFQATT and CDR2 SNEGSKA (reference sequence). Germline trimming cut 1 base from V and 1 base from J; bases unmatched to any gene: 7. CDR3: CSARVPGTGWNTEAFF. The CDR3 nucleotides are TGCAGTGCTAGAGTCCCCGGGACAGGGTGGAACACTGAAGCTTTCTTT.

Many counts were recorded for this clonotype. The V and J genes are TRBV12-5 and TRBJ2-2; D possibly corresponds to TRBD2 (5 bases). The CDR3 has 12 amino acids. Germline V gene data show CDR1 as LGHNT and CDR2 as FRNRAP. The V and J ends lost 4 bases and 7 bases respectively, with 7 bases between them. CDR3 loop: CASGSAGGELFF. In nucleotides, the CDR3 is TGTGCTAGTGGTTCGGCGGGCGGGGAGCTGTTTTTT. Looking up the rest from reference TRBV12-5 and TRBJ2-2 gives the full variable domain: DARVTQTPRHKVTEMGQEVTMRCQPILGHNTVFWYRQTMMQGLELLAYFRNRAPLDDSGMPKDRFSAEMPDATLATLKIQPSEPRDSAVYFCASGSAGGELFFGEGSRLTVL.

The sample holds many counts of this clonotype. The J gene is TRBJ2-5, the V gene TRBV14; D may be TRBD1 or TRBD2 (5 bases each). Germline V gene data show CDR1 as SGHDN and CDR2 as FVKESK. V was clipped by 1 base and J by 6 bases, with 21 bases between them. CDR3 length: 17 amino acids. The CDR3: CASSQAWAGARRKTQYF. CDR3 nucleotide sequence: TGTGCCAGCAGCCAAGCTTGGGCCGGGGCTCGTAGGAAGACCCAGTACTTC.

This clonotype was detected only a few times. The V call is TRBV3-1, the J call TRBJ1-6; unclear D gene. V was clipped by 3 bases and J by 9 bases, with 12 bases between them. Germline V gene lookup returns CDR1 LGHDT and CDR2 YNNKEL (reference sequence). The CDR3 has 14 residues. The CDR3 protein is CASSHGRHSSPLHF. CDR3 coding DNA: TGTGCCAGCAGCCACGGAAGACACAGTTCACCCCTCCACTTT.

This clonotype has ten or more counts. The chain uses TRBV19 and TRBJ1-2, with D possibly matching TRBD1 (5 bases). The CDR3 consists of 13 residues. Germline CDR1 LNHDA, CDR2 SQIVND (reference sequence). Trimming stripped 9 bases from V and 7 bases from J, with 18 bases between. CDR3 in amino acids: CASNQGDRGGYTF. The CDR3, as DNA: TGTGCCAGCAACCAAGGGGATCGTGGTGGCTACACCTTC. Full variable domain (rest looked up from reference TRBV19 and TRBJ1-2): DGGITQSPKYLFRKEGQNVTLSCEQNLNHDAMYWYRQDPGQGLRLIYYSQIVNDFQKGDIAEGYSVSREKKESFPLTVTSAQKNPTAFYLCASNQGDRGGYTFGSGTRLTVV.

This clonotype has at least ten counts. This chain links TRBV11-2 with TRBJ1-2; D is uncertain. V lost 5 bases and J lost 0, with 19 bases in between. CDR1 and CDR2 (germline): SGHAT, FQNNGV. The CDR3 loop spans 17 amino acids. The CDR3, as DNA: TGTGCCAGCAGCCCTCAAAGGGCCGGGGAAACTAACTATGGCTACACCTTC. Protein: CASSPQRAGETNYGYTF.

A few counts support this clonotype. The chain uses TRBV11-2 and TRBJ2-1, with 14 bases aligning to TRBD2. Germline lookup yields CDR1 SGHAT and CDR2 FQNNGV. J lost 0 bases, V lost 5 bases, and 12 bases had no gene match. The CDR3 is 20 residues long. In DNA form, the CDR3 reads TGTGCCAGCAGCCGACCGGGACTAGCGGGGGCCAGGAGCTCCTACAATGAGCAGTTCTTC. Residues: CASSRPGLAGARSSYNEQFF.

This clonotype was counted ten times or more. The rearrangement joins TRBV9 to TRBJ2-6, with a tentative D call TRBD1 (5 bases). This CDR3 region has 18 residues. Germline lookup yields CDR1 SGDLS and CDR2 YYNGEE. With 4 bases removed from V and 0 bases from J, the gap between germline ends came to 17 bases. CDR3 DNA sequence: TGTGCCAGCAGCCCTAGGGGCGGAACTACCTCTGGGGCCAACGTCCTGACTTTC. It is translated as CASSPRGGTTSGANVLTF.

In this sample, this clonotype turned up a few times. The chain couples TRBV7-6 to TRBJ2-5; 9 bases map to TRBD1. The CDR3 totals 15 residues. V gave up 4 bases and J gave up 6 bases; unmatched junction bases: 9. The germline V gene encodes CDR1 SGHVS and CDR2 FNYEAQ. The CDR3 sequence: CASSSTRDRVKTQYF. The CDR3 coding sequence is TGTGCCAGCAGCTCGACCCGGGACAGGGTTAAGACCCAGTACTTC.

In the case of this clonotype: One end of the junction does not line up with germline, which may come from a read error. V gene TRBV12-3 or TRBV12-4 combines with J gene TRBJ2-1; 12 bases are shared with TRBD2. This CDR3 has 15 amino acids. DNA for the CDR3: TGTGCCAACAGTTTTAGGACTAGCGGGACCAATGAGCAGTTCTTC. This codes for CANSFRTSGTNEQFF.

This clonotype was recorded at least ten times. CDR3 bases: TGTGCCAGTAGTTCGGACCGGAATCGCAATCAGCCCCAGCATTTT. Its protein product is CASSSDRNRNQPQHF. The genes are TRBV19 and TRBJ1-5; no clear D gene. Germline assignment: CDR1 LNHDA and CDR2 SQIVND (reference sequence). With 5 bases removed from V and 2 bases from J, the gap between germline ends came to 13 bases. CDR3 size: 15 residues.

This clonotype was seen many times. V is TRBV5-6 and J is TRBJ2-3; tentatively, D is TRBD2 (5 bases). Trimming left V 7 bases short and J 4 bases short, with 19 bases between. Germline assignment: CDR1 SGHDT and CDR2 YYEEEE. The CDR3 contains 15 residues. CDR3 sequence: CASGGEYSAADTQYF. CDR3 coding DNA: TGTGCCAGCGGTGGGGAGTACAGCGCTGCAGATACGCAGTATTTT.

The genes are TRBV6-2 or TRBV6-3 and TRBJ1-2; D possibly corresponds to TRBD1 (5 bases). Looked up from germline, CDR1 is MNHEY and CDR2 is SVGEGT. The CDR3 loop spans 14 amino acids. The germline V and J ends were trimmed by 6 bases and 4 bases, with 15 bases remaining between them. In DNA, the CDR3 is TGTGCCAGCAGCAATAACGTAGGGACCTATGGCTACACCTTC. It is translated as CASSNNVGTYGYTF.

The gene calls are TRBV20-1 and TRBJ2-1; possibly TRBD2 for D (6 bases). CDR1 is DFQATT, CDR2 SNEGSKA, per germline (reference sequence). Trimming shortened V by 6 bases and J by 5 bases, and 20 bases separated the two germline ends. The length of the CDR3 is 15 residues. The CDR3 nucleotides read TGCAGTGCGAATGCCAGGCGGGGACCACACAATGAGCAGTTCTTC. Its translation is CSANARRGPHNEQFF.

This clonotype was detected ten times or more. V is TRBV18 and J is TRBJ2-7; perhaps TRBD1 as D (6 bases). Deletions cut 6 bases from V and 2 bases from J, with 14 bases between. CDR3 size: 14 residues. The germline gives CDR1 KGHSH, CDR2 LQKENI. The CDR3 region is CASSVGQQTYEQYF. The DNA of the CDR3 is TGTGCCAGCTCCGTTGGACAGCAAACCTACGAGCAGTACTTC.

This clonotype appeared many times. V usage is TRBV20-1 and J usage is TRBJ2-5; 11 bases match TRBD1. CDR3 length: 14 amino acids. Germline CDR1 DFQATT, CDR2 SNEGSKA (reference sequence). The V and J ends lost 2 bases and 6 bases, in that order; junction bases with no gene match: 5. The CDR3 loop reads CSARRTGGEKTQYF. CDR3 nucleotides: TGCAGTGCTAGAAGGACAGGGGGCGAGAAGACCCAGTACTTC.

This clonotype was detected ten times or more. V usage is TRBV4-2 and J usage is TRBJ1-4; perhaps TRBD1 as D (5 bases). Germline lookup yields CDR1 LGHNA and CDR2 YNFKEQ. This CDR3 region has 16 residues. V lost 4 bases, J lost 8 bases, and 20 bases lay in between. The CDR3 sequence is CASSPIIAGFEEKLFF. CDR3 nucleotide sequence: TGTGCCAGCAGCCCGATAATAGCAGGGTTCGAGGAAAAACTGTTTTTT.